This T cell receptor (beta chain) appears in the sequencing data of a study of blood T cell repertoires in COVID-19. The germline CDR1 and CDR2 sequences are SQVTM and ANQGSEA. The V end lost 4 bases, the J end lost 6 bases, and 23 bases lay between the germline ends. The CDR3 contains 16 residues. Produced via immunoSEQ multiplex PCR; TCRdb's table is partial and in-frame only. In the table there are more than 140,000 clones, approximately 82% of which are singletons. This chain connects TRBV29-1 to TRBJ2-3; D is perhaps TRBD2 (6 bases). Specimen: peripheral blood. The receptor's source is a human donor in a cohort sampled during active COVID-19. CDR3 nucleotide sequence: TGCAGCGTTGGAGGGCTAGCGTTACTGAAGGCCGATACGCAGTATTTT. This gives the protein CSVGGLALLKADTQYF.